These 20 T cell receptor beta chains were all obtained from the same sample, sequenced in a study of radiation and T cells in renal cell carcinoma. Time point in this sample: blood 4 weeks post-SBRT, at nephrectomy. The treatment was: 15 Gy SBRT to primary tumor, nephrectomy 4 weeks later. Sequenced by immunoSEQ multiplex PCR; TCRdb stores in-frame clones only, minus some. The sample lists roughly 170,000 clones; about 88% were seen once. Sequenced material: blood, taken from a patient whose treatment included radiotherapy and nephrectomy. These receptors came from a woman aged 45-65 years with renal cell carcinoma.

The chain recombines TRBV6-5 with TRBJ1-6; tentative D call: TRBD1 (5 bases). Germline V CDR1 and CDR2: MNHEY, SVGAGI. This CDR3 is built from 13 residues. V lost 5 bases and J 10 bases, leaving 12 bases between the germline ends. CDR3 sequence (DNA): TGTGCCAGCAGTACTGACAGTTTCTCACCCCTCCACTTT. This gives the protein CASSTDSFSPLHF.

The rearrangement joins TRBV5-1 to TRBJ1-5; D might be TRBD1 (5 bases). V was cut by 0 bases and J by 4 bases, with 14 bases left in between. CDR3 length: 16 amino acids. Per germline, CDR1 SGHRS and CDR2 YFSETQ. Here the CDR3 reads CASSLAEIRGNQPQHF. CDR3 nucleotides: TGCGCCAGCAGCTTGGCCGAAATCCGGGGGAATCAGCCCCAGCATTTT.

The DNA for the CDR3 is TGCAGCGTTGAACCCCAAGGAGTAGGGAACACTGAAGCTTTCTTT. Translated, it gives CSVEPQGVGNTEAFF. V gene TRBV29-1 combines with J gene TRBJ1-1; D gene unclear. The germline gives CDR1 SQVTM, CDR2 ANQGSEA. Trimming took off 2 bases at V and 1 base at J, with 14 bases between the two ends. CDR3 length: 15 residues.

The chain links TRBV18 to TRBJ1-6, with 12 bases lining up with TRBD1. Trimming removed 3 bases from V and 9 bases from J; junction bases left unmatched: 12. The germline CDR1 and CDR2 sequences are KGHSH and LQKENI. The CDR3 length is 18 residues. CDR3 nucleotide sequence: TGTGCCAGCTCACCTGTTGTTTTTGGGGGACAGGGGGCTTCACCCCTCCACTTT. This codes for CASSPVVFGGQGASPLHF.

The chain links TRBV2 to TRBJ1-1; D unresolved. The germline CDR1 and CDR2 sequences are SNHLY and FYNNEI. Trimming removed 1 base at V and 3 bases at J, with 12 bases between. The CDR3 extends over 15 amino acids. CDR3 DNA sequence: TGTGCCAGCAGTGAAGGACGTGGTGGGGACACTGAAGCTTTCTTT. Encoded protein: CASSEGRGGDTEAFF.

The chain recombines TRBV6-5 with TRBJ1-1; D is undetermined. The CDR3 runs to 13 residues. Germline loops: CDR1 MNHEY, CDR2 SVGAGI. V was trimmed by 6 bases and J by 1 base, leaving 9 bases between them. CDR3 bases: TGTGCCAGCAGACTTCAGCGGAACACTGAAGCTTTCTTT. Its translation is CASRLQRNTEAFF.

V gene TRBV5-6 combines with J gene TRBJ1-4; 8 nucleotides line up with TRBD1. Looked up from germline, CDR1 is SGHDT and CDR2 is YYEEEE. With V trimmed by 4 bases and J by 8 bases, 7 bases remained unmatched. CDR3 length equals 14 residues. CDR3 coding DNA: TGTGCCAGCAGCCTACCGGACAGGGAGGAAAAACTGTTTTTT. Protein: CASSLPDREEKLFF. The full variable domain, in which reference TRBV5-6 and TRBJ1-4 provide the parts outside the CDR3, is DAGVTQSPTHLIKTRGQQVTLRCSPKSGHDTVSWYQQALGQGPQFIFQYYEEEERQRGNFPDRFSGHQFPNYSSELNVNALLLGDSALYLCASSLPDREEKLFFGSGTQLSVL.

The rearrangement uses TRBV19 and TRBJ2-1; 7 nucleotides line up with TRBD2. CDR3 size: 16 residues. J lost 5 bases, V lost 5 bases, and 12 bases had no gene match. The germline gives CDR1 LNHDA, CDR2 SQIVND (reference sequence). The CDR3 spells CASSEVSGGRHNEQFF. The CDR3 region has the DNA TGTGCCAGTAGTGAGGTATCGGGGGGACGACACAATGAGCAGTTCTTC.

DNA for the CDR3: TGTGCCATCAGTGAGTCTCCGGAGGCGAACACTGAAGCTTTCTTT. Its protein is CAISESPEANTEAFF. The V and J genes are TRBV10-3 and TRBJ1-1; D unclear. Per the germline V gene, CDR1 is ENHRY and CDR2 is SYGVKD. There are 15 residues in the CDR3. With 0 bases removed from V and 1 base from J, the gap between germline ends came to 9 bases.

The chain recombines TRBV5-6 with TRBJ2-3; D is uncertain. CDR3 length: 16 amino acids. Trimming cost V 3 bases and J 3 bases, with 17 bases left between them. Per germline, CDR1 SGHDT and CDR2 YYEEEE. CDR3 nucleotides: TGTGCCAGCAGCTCCCCCCACGGGCCCGGGACAGATACGCAGTATTTT. This sequence encodes CASSSPHGPGTDTQYF. Together with reference TRBV5-6 and TRBJ2-3, the CDR3 gives the full variable domain: DAGVTQSPTHLIKTRGQQVTLRCSPKSGHDTVSWYQQALGQGPQFIFQYYEEEERQRGNFPDRFSGHQFPNYSSELNVNALLLGDSALYLCASSSPHGPGTDTQYFGPGTRLTVL.

This sequence joins TRBV15 and TRBJ1-4; 7 bases match TRBD1. Germline V gene lookup returns CDR1 LNHNV and CDR2 YYDKDF (reference sequence). The CDR3 sequence is 14 residues long. V was clipped by 6 bases and J by 8 bases; unmatched bases: 9. CDR3 protein: CATRGLRQGEKLFF. Written as DNA, the CDR3 is TGTGCCACCAGGGGCCTCAGACAGGGAGAAAAACTGTTTTTT.

The chain employs TRBV19 and TRBJ2-5, with no clear D. In germline, CDR1 is LNHDA, CDR2 SQIVND (reference sequence). Deletions cut 6 bases from V and 3 bases from J, with 11 bases between. CDR3 length: 13 amino acids. This chain's CDR3 is CASRPTPEETQYF. The CDR3, as DNA: TGTGCCAGTAGGCCGACGCCCGAAGAGACCCAGTACTTC.

The J gene is TRBJ2-7, the V gene TRBV7-2; D is perhaps TRBD1 (6 bases). Deletions cut 5 bases from V and 2 bases from J, with 13 bases between. This CDR3 is 14 amino acids long. Germline loops: CDR1 SGHTA, CDR2 FQGNSA. This CDR3 reads CASSPRTVPYEQYF. The CDR3 DNA follows: TGTGCCAGCAGCCCTAGGACAGTGCCCTACGAGCAGTACTTC.

The V gene is TRBV19, the J gene TRBJ1-5; D call uncertain. Between the trimmed V and J ends, which lost 5 bases and 4 bases, there was a span of 9 bases. In germline, CDR1 is LNHDA, CDR2 SQIVND (reference sequence). The CDR3 is 13 residues long. The DNA for the CDR3 is TGTGCCAGTAGTTTGACACATAATCAGCCCCAGCATTTT. Translating gives CASSLTHNQPQHF.

This chain uses TRBV18 with TRBJ1-2, with D unresolved. The CDR3 has 13 amino acids. Per germline, CDR1 KGHSH and CDR2 LQKENI. V was pared by 6 bases and J by 0 bases, with 8 bases between. CDR3 DNA: TGTGCCAGCTCGGCAGGAGCTAACTATGGCTACACCTTC. Its translation: CASSAGANYGYTF. The entire variable domain, with the rest obtained from reference TRBV18 and TRBJ1-2, is as follows: NAGVMQNPRHLVRRRGQEARLRCSPMKGHSHVYWYRQLPEEGLKFMVYLQKENIIDESGMPKERFSAEFPKEGPSILRIQQVVRGDSAAYFCASSAGANYGYTFGSGTRLTVV.

As concerns this clone: The sample carries other DNA sequences with the same CDR3. V gene TRBV18 combines with J gene TRBJ1-4, with D possibly matching TRBD1 (6 bases). V was pared by 3 bases and J by 5 bases, with 7 bases between. Germline V gene lookup returns CDR1 KGHSH and CDR2 LQKENI. The CDR3 consists of 13 residues. As DNA, the CDR3 is TGTGCCAGCTCACCCGGACAGAATGAAAAACTGTTTTTT. Protein sequence: CASSPGQNEKLFF.

V is TRBV7-9 and J is TRBJ1-2, with unresolved D. V was trimmed by 4 bases and J by 5 bases, leaving 17 bases between them. This CDR3 spans 15 amino acids. Germline CDR1 reads SEHNR; CDR2 reads FQNEAQ (reference sequence). The CDR3 sequence is CASSSIRVEVYGYTF. CDR3 sequence (DNA): TGTGCCAGCAGCTCTATACGGGTAGAGGTTTATGGCTACACCTTC.

V gene TRBV7-2 combines with J gene TRBJ2-7, with a weak D call TRBD2 (6 bases). V gave up 1 base and J gave up 0 bases, with 10 bases separating them. CDR1 and CDR2 from the germline V gene are SGHTA and FQGNSA. This CDR3 is built from 15 residues. DNA for the CDR3: TGTGCCAGCAGCTTAGGCGGGGCCCGCTCCTACGAGCAGTACTTC. This codes for CASSLGGARSYEQYF.

This sequence joins TRBV18 and TRBJ2-4, with D possibly being TRBD1 (5 bases). CDR3 length equals 14 residues. With 2 bases removed from V and 5 bases from J, the gap between germline ends came to 10 bases. CDR1 KGHSH and CDR2 LQKENI come from the germline V gene. As DNA, the CDR3 is TGTGCCAGCTCACCATCGGACATTCAAAACATTCAGTACTTC. It specifies CASSPSDIQNIQYF.

This rearrangement joins TRBV2 to TRBJ1-1, with D possibly matching TRBD1 (6 bases). There are 13 residues in the CDR3. Germline V gene lookup returns CDR1 SNHLY and CDR2 FYNNEI. V dropped 10 bases and J dropped 1 base, with 13 bases sitting between them. CDR3 nucleotides: TGTGCCACCCGGGGACAACGGAACACTGAAGCTTTCTTT. This gives the protein CATRGQRNTEAFF.